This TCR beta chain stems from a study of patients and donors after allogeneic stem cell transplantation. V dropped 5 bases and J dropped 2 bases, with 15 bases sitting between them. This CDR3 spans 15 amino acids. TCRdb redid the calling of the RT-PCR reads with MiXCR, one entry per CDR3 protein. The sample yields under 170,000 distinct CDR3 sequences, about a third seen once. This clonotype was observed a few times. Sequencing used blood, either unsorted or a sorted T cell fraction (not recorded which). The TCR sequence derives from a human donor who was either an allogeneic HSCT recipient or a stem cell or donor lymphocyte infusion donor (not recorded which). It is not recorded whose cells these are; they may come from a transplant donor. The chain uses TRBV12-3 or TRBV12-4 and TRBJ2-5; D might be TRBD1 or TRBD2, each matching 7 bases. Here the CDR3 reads CASSPRGGPQETQYF. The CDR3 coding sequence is TGTGCCAGCAGTCCCAGGGGGGGGCCACAAGAGACCCAGTACTTC.